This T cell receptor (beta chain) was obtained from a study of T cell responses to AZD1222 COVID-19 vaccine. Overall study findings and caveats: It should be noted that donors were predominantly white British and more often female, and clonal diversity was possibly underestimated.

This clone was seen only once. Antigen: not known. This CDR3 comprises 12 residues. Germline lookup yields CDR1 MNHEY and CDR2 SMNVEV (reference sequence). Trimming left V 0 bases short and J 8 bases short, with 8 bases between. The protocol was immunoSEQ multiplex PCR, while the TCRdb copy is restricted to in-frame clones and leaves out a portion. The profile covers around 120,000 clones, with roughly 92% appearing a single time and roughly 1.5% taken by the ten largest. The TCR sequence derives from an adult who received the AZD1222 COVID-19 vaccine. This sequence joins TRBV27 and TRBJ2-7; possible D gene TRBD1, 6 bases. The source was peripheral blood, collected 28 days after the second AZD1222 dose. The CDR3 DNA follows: TGTGCCAGCAGTTTATCGGGGGCGAAGCAGTACTTC. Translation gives CASSLSGAKQYF.